The 14 T cell receptor beta chains presented below share a single source sample, sequenced in a study of blood T cell repertoires in COVID-19. Sequenced by immunoSEQ multiplex PCR; TCRdb stores in-frame clones only, minus some. The table has 45,000 to 55,000 clones, 83% seen once. The material sequenced was peripheral blood. The receptor source for this set is a human donor in a cohort sampled during active COVID-19.

The CDR3 loop is CASSAALQPQGYTF. Here the CDR3 DNA reads TGTGCCAGTAGTGCCGCGCTACAGCCGCAGGGCTACACCTTC. The chain has TRBV19 and TRBJ1-2; no definite D call. Germline CDR1 LNHDA, CDR2 SQIVND (reference sequence). The V end was cut by 5 bases, the J end by 8 bases, with 18 bases between. The length of the CDR3 is 14 residues.

The gene calls are TRBV27 and TRBJ2-7; D not certain. V was shortened by 4 bases and J by 8 bases, with 9 bases between the two germline ends. The length of the CDR3 is 11 residues. Germline-derived CDR1 and CDR2 are MNHEY and SMNVEV (reference sequence). The CDR3 region has the DNA TGTGCCAGCAGTTCGTCTACGCAGCAGTACTTC. Translating it yields CASSSSTQQYF.

This chain joins TRBV11-1 and TRBJ1-1, with TRBD1 identical over 8 bases. Germline lookup yields CDR1 SGHAT and CDR2 FQDESV (reference sequence). J gave up 5 bases and V 4 bases, and 12 bases lay outside the gene matches. The CDR3 sequence is 16 residues long. The CDR3 region has the DNA TGTGCCAGCAGCTCGCCCCAGGGGGCGCTTGGGACTGAAGCTTTCTTT. It encodes CASSSPQGALGTEAFF.

This rearrangement joins TRBV15 to TRBJ2-3, with 9 bases that match TRBD2. Per germline, CDR1 LNHNV and CDR2 YYDKDF (reference sequence). V was pared by 2 bases and J by 0 bases, with 3 bases of the junction left unmatched. The CDR3 is 16 amino acids. Here the CDR3 DNA reads TGTGCCACCAGCAGACCTAGCGGGGCTAGCACAGATACGCAGTATTTT. Translation gives CATSRPSGASTDTQYF. Filled out from reference TRBV15 and TRBJ2-3, the complete variable domain reads DAMVIQNPRYQVTQFGKPVTLSCSQTLNHNVMYWYQQKSSQAPKLLFHYYDKDFNNEADTPDNFQSRRPNTSFCFLDIRSPGLGDTAMYLCATSRPSGASTDTQYFGPGTRLTVL.

This chain joins TRBV9 and TRBJ1-1; possible D gene TRBD1, 6 bases. The CDR3 runs to 13 residues. Germline lookup yields CDR1 SGDLS and CDR2 YYNGEE. Trimming left V 4 bases short and J 5 bases short, with 12 bases between. The CDR3, as DNA: TGTGCCAGCAGCAAACAGGGCCATACTGAAGCTTTCTTT. Amino acid sequence: CASSKQGHTEAFF.

This clone came up a few times. The chain has TRBV5-4 and TRBJ2-3; D is perhaps TRBD1 (5 bases). Per the germline V gene, CDR1 is SGHNT and CDR2 is YYREEE (reference sequence). Trimming removed 6 bases from V and 2 bases from J, with 13 bases in between. This CDR3 is 14 amino acids long. The CDR3 coding sequence is TGTGCCAGCACTACACAGGACCCCACAGATACGCAGTATTTT. Its protein is CASTTQDPTDTQYF.

Concerning this clone: A read error may account for a junction end that differs from germline. V gene TRBV2 combines with J gene TRBJ2-4; TRBD2 might be the D (6 bases). CDR1 and CDR2 (germline): SNHLY, FYNNEI. The CDR3 has 12 amino acids. This CDR3 is CASSEDYLARNF. CDR3 in DNA: TGTGCCAGCAGCGAGGACTACTTGGCACGGAACTTC. Drawing the rest from reference TRBV2 and TRBJ2-4, the complete variable domain is EPEVTQTPSHQVTQMGQEVILRCVPISNHLYFYWYRQILGQKVEFLVSFYNNEISEKSEIFDDQFSVERPDGSNFTLKIRSTKLEDSAMYFCASSEDYLARNFGAGTRLSVL.

The chain links TRBV7-9 to TRBJ1-3; the D is unclear. In germline, CDR1 is SEHNR, CDR2 FQNEAQ (reference sequence). The CDR3 covers 14 residues. Trimming removed 8 bases at V and 3 bases at J, with 14 bases between. The CDR3 here is CASHNSLSGNTIYF. The CDR3 coding sequence is TGTGCCAGCCATAACTCTCTGAGTGGAAACACCATATATTTT.

The table lists this clone with a count of one. The chain is built from TRBV15 and TRBJ2-1, with D perhaps TRBD2 (6 bases). Trimming shortened V by 1 base and J by 2 bases, and 12 bases separated the two germline ends. CDR3 length equals 16 residues. CDR1 is LNHNV and CDR2 is YYDKDF in the germline V gene (reference sequence). The CDR3 DNA reads as TGTGCCACCAGCAGAGGGGTCGGCGGGGCCTACAATGAGCAGTTCTTC. Its translation: CATSRGVGGAYNEQFF.

This chain connects TRBV6-6 to TRBJ1-6; D is perhaps TRBD1 (6 bases). The CDR3 is 14 residues long. Germline CDR1 and CDR2: MNHNY and SVGAGI (reference sequence). The germline V and J ends were trimmed by 0 bases and 7 bases, with 7 bases remaining between them. CDR3 nucleotides: TGTGCCAGCAGTTACTCTGGGGGCAATTCACCCCTCCACTTT. Residues: CASSYSGGNSPLHF.

V gene TRBV27 combines with J gene TRBJ1-2, with D unclear. V was cut by 2 bases and J by 3 bases, with 10 bases left in between. This CDR3 is built from 14 residues. CDR1 and CDR2 from the germline V gene are MNHEY and SMNVEV (reference sequence). The CDR3 region has the DNA TGTGCCAGCAGTTTACGGGGTTTCCACTATGGCTACACCTTC. Amino acid sequence: CASSLRGFHYGYTF.

This chain connects TRBV6-2 or TRBV6-3 to TRBJ2-2; TRBD1 is a possible D gene (5 bases). V lost 8 bases and J lost 1, with 17 bases in between. CDR1 and CDR2 (germline): MNHEY, SVGEGT. The CDR3 consists of 16 residues. The CDR3 DNA is TGTGCCAGCCGTTTGGTATTCCAGGGGAACACCGGGGAGCTGTTTTTT. It codes for CASRLVFQGNTGELFF.

V gene TRBV23-1 combines with J gene TRBJ1-2, with D hard to call. TRBV23-1 carries the ORF label, with uncertain function. The germline V and J ends were trimmed by 6 bases and 4 bases, with 12 bases remaining between them. CDR3 length: 13 amino acids. The CDR3 spells CASSPRVGYGYTF. For the CDR3, the DNA is TGCGCCAGCAGCCCCCGGGTTGGCTATGGCTACACCTTC.

The rearrangement joins TRBV28 to TRBJ1-3; the D is unclear. The CDR3 is made up of 14 amino acids. Per the germline V gene, CDR1 is MDHEN and CDR2 is SYDVKM. V gave up 2 bases and J gave up 5 bases, with 10 bases separating them. The CDR3 reads CASSLRGARNTIYF. CDR3 coding DNA: TGTGCCAGCAGTTTACGGGGAGCCAGAAACACCATATATTTT.